This entry is about one T cell receptor (beta chain). Its target is not known. Sequenced by immunoSEQ multiplex PCR; TCRdb stores in-frame clones only, minus some. This table has 16,000 or so clones, 61% appearing once. The sample originates from a study of Tregs in tolerant kidney transplant recipients. Overall study: CD4+CD25+CD127- cells came from approximately three-day belatacept mixed lymphocyte reactions, some with approximately five-day graft donor restimulation. General observations from the study: The small number of patients limits these findings pending further validation. Tregs expanded with activated donor B cells seemed most donor-specific.

CDR1 and CDR2 from the germline V gene are MNHNS and SASEGT. This CDR3 has 16 residues. V shed 2 bases and J shed 3 bases, with 11 bases lying between them. The TCR was taken from a human donor in good health. Sequencing input: Tregs from blood cultured with allogeneic cells. J is TRBJ1-6 and V is TRBV6-1; D unresolved. In DNA, the CDR3 is TGTGCCAGCAGTGAATGGAGAGGGAGCTATAATTCACCCCTCCACTTT. Protein: CASSEWRGSYNSPLHF.